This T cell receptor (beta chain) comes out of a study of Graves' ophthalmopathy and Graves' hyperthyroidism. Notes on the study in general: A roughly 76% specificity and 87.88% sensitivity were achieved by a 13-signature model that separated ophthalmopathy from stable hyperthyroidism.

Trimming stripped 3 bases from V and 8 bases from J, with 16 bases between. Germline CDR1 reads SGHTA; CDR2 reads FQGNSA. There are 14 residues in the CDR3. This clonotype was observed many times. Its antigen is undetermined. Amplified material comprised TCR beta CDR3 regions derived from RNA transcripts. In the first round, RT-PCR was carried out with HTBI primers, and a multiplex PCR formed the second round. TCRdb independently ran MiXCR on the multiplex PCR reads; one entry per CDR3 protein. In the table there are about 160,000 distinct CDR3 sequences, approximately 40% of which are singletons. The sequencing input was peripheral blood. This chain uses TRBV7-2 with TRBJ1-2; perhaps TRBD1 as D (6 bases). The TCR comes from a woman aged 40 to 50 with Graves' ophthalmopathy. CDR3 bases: TGTGCCAGCAGCTTTTACCAGGGGCGCCGGGGCTACACCTTC. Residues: CASSFYQGRRGYTF.